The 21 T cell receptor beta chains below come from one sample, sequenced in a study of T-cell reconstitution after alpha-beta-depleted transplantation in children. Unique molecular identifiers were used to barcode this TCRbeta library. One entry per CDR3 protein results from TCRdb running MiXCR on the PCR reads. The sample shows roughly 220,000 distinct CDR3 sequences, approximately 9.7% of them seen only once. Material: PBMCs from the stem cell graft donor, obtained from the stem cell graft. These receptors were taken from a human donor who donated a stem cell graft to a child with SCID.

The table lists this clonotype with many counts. The CDR3: CASRRGPGFSTEAFF. The CDR3 bases are TGTGCCAGCAGGAGGGGTCCGGGGTTTAGCACTGAAGCTTTCTTT. V and J are TRBV12-3 or TRBV12-4 and TRBJ1-1, with D perhaps TRBD1 (5 bases). The CDR3 consists of 15 residues. V shed 6 bases and J shed 4 bases, with 18 bases lying between them.

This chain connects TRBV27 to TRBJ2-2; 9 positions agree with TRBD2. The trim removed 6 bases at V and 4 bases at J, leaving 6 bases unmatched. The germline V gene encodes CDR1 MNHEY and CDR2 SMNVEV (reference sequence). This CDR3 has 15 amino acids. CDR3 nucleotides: TGTGCCAGCAGCCCGGCGGGGGGGCCCACCGGGGAGCTGTTTTTT. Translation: CASSPAGGPTGELFF.

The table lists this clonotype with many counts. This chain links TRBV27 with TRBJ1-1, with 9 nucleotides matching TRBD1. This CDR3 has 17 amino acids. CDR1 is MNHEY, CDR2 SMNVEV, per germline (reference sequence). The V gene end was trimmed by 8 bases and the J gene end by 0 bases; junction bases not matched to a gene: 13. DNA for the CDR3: TGTGCCAGCCAGGGGACAGGGAAAACCCTCATGAACACTGAAGCTTTCTTT. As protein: CASQGTGKTLMNTEAFF.

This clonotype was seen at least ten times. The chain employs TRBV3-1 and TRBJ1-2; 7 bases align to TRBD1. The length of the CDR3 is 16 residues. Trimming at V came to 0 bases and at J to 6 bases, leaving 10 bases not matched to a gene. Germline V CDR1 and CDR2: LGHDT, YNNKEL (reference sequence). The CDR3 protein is CASSQDFGQALHGYTF. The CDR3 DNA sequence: TGTGCCAGCAGCCAAGACTTTGGACAGGCGCTACATGGCTACACCTTC.

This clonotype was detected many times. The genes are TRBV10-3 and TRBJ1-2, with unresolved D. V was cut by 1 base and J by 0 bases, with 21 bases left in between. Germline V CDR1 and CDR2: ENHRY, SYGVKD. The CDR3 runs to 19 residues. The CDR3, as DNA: TGTGCCATCAGTGAGTTTGGCGACTACCGGCAGGAAGCTAACTATGGCTACACCTTC. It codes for CAISEFGDYRQEANYGYTF.

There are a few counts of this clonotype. CDR3 protein: CSASPTLPSSGYTF. The CDR3 nucleotides are TGCAGTGCTAGCCCCACCCTGCCCAGTAGTGGCTACACCTTC. V and J are TRBV20-1 and TRBJ1-2; D remains ambiguous. Germline CDR1 DFQATT, CDR2 SNEGSKA (reference sequence). This CDR3 is 14 amino acids long. V lost 3 bases and J 7 bases, leaving 18 bases between the germline ends.

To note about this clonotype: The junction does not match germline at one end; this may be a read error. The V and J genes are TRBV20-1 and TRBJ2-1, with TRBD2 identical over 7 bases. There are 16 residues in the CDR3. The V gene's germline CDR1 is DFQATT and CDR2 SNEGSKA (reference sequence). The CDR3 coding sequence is TGCTGTGCTAGTGCCCTGGGAGGGAGCTCCTACAATGAGCAGTTCTTC. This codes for CCASALGGSSYNEQFF.

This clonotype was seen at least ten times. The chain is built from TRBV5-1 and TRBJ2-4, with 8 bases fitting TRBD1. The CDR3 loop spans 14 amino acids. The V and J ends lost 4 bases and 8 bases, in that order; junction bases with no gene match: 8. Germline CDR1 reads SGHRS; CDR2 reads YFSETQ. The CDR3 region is CASSRTGNQDIQYF. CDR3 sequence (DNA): TGCGCCAGCAGCCGGACAGGGAACCAAGACATTCAGTACTTC.

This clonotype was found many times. The CDR3 region is CSGNRGADTQYF. As DNA, the CDR3 is TGCAGTGGGAATAGGGGTGCAGATACGCAGTATTTT. The chain joins TRBV20-1 to TRBJ2-3; tentative D call: TRBD1 (5 bases). Trimming took off 7 bases at V and 4 bases at J, with 12 bases between the two ends. Germline CDR1 is DFQATT and CDR2 is SNEGSKA (reference sequence). The CDR3 runs 12 residues.

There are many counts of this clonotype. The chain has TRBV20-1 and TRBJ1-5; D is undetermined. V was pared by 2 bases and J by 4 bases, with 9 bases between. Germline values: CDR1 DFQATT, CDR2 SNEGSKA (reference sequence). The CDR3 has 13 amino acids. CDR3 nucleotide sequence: TGCAGTGCTAGATCTTTCCCTAATCAGCCCCAGCATTTT. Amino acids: CSARSFPNQPQHF.

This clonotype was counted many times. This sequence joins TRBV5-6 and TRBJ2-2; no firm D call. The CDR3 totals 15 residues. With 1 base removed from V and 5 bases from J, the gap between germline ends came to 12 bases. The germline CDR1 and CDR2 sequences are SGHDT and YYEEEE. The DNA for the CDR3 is TGTGCCAGCAGCTTGAAGGGTATGGGAACCGGGGAGCTGTTTTTT. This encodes CASSLKGMGTGELFF. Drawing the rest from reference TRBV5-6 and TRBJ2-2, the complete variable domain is DAGVTQSPTHLIKTRGQQVTLRCSPKSGHDTVSWYQQALGQGPQFIFQYYEEEERQRGNFPDRFSGHQFPNYSSELNVNALLLGDSALYLCASSLKGMGTGELFFGEGSRLTVL.

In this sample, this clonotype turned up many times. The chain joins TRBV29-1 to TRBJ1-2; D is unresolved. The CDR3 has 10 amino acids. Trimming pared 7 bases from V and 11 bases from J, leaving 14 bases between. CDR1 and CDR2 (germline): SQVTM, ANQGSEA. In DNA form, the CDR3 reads TGCAGCGCCGAGAATCCAGAATACACCTTC. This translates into CSAENPEYTF.

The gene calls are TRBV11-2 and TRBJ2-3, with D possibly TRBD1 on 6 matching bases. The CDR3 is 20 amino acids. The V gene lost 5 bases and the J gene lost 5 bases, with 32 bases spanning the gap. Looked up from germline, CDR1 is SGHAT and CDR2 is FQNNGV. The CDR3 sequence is CASSLTIQGFNFVGGDTQYF. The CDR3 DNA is TGTGCCAGCAGCCTCACCATCCAGGGTTTCAACTTCGTAGGGGGAGATACGCAGTATTTT.

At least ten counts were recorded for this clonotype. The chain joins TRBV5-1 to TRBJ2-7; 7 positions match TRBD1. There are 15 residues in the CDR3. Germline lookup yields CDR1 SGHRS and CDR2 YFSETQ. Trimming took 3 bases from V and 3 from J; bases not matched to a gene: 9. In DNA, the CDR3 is TGCGCCAGCAGCTCGTTGGACAGGTCCGGCTACGAGCAGTACTTC. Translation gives CASSSLDRSGYEQYF.

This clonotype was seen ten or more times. Here the CDR3 DNA reads TGTGCCAGCAGTTACGTACCAACAACTAATGAAAAACTGTTTTTT. Its protein is CASSYVPTTNEKLFF. The chain is built from TRBV6-5 and TRBJ1-4; no definite D call. Trimming took off 2 bases at V and 0 bases at J, with 7 bases between the two ends. Per germline, CDR1 MNHEY and CDR2 SVGAGI. CDR3 length: 15 amino acids.

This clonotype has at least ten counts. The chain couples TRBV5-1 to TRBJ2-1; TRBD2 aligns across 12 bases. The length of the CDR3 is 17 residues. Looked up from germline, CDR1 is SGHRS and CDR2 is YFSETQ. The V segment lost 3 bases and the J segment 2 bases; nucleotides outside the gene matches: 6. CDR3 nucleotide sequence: TGCGCCAGCAGCTGGGCTGGACTAGCGGGGCCCTACAATGAGCAGTTCTTC. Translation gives CASSWAGLAGPYNEQFF.

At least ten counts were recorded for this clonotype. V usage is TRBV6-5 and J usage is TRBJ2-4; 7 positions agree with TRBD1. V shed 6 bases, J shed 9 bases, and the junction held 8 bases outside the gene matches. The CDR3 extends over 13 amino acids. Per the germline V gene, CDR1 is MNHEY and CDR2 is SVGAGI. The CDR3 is CASSLTGFFIQYF. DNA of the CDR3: TGTGCCAGCAGCCTGACAGGGTTTTTCATTCAGTACTTC.

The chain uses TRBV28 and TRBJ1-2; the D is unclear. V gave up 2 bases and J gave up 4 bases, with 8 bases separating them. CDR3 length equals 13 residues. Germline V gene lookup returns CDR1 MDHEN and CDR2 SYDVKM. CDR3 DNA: TGTGCCAGCAGTTTACAACGGAGCTATGGCTACACCTTC. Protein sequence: CASSLQRSYGYTF.

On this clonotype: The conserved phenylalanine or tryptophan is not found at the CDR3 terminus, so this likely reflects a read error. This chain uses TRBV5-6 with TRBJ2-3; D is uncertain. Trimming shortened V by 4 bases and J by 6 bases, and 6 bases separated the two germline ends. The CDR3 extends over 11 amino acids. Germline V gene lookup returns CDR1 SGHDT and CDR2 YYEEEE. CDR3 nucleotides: TGTGCCAGCAGCATGGGGGATACGCAGTATATT. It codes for CASSMGDTQYI.

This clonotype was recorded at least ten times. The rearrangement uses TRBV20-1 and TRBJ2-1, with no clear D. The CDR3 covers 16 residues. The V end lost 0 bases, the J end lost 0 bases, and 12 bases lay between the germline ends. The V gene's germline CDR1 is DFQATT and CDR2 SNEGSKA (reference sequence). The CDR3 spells CSARDLGGSSYNEQFF. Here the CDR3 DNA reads TGCAGTGCTAGAGATCTCGGCGGCAGCTCCTACAATGAGCAGTTCTTC.

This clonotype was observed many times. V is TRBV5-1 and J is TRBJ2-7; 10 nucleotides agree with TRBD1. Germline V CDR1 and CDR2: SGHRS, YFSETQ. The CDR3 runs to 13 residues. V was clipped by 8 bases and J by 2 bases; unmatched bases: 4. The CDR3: CASTGQGPYEQYF. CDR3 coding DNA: TGCGCCAGTACGGGACAGGGGCCCTACGAGCAGTACTTC.